This T cell receptor beta chain was sequenced during a study of cytomegalovirus exposure and HLA in healthy donors. About the study: Of roughly 400 genotyped donors, roughly 76% grouped in the Caucasian-associated ancestry cluster. Findings and limits, study-wide: Earlier analysis yielded a pattern in which most TCR beta V segments were productive about 90% or about 30% of the time. TCR beta chains numbering more than 150 were designated cytomegalovirus-associated.

Primers for the PCR totalled 60 Vbeta and 13 Jbeta. The repertoire was sequenced with immunoSEQ multiplex PCR; TCRdb's copy has only in-frame clones and lacks some. The data hold roughly 150,000 clones, with roughly three quarters observed a single time. There were likely unrecorded immune exposures, though donors were nominally healthy when sampled. Trimming cost V 4 bases and J 2 bases, with 5 bases left between them. The CDR3 extends over 12 amino acids. Germline V gene lookup returns CDR1 SGHNT and CDR2 YYREEE (reference sequence). For this clone: As yet, its antigen is unknown.

The sequence was obtained from a man aged 25 to 40 in good health and CMV-seronegative. The sample was PBMCs. This chain links TRBV5-4 with TRBJ2-3; D call uncertain. The CDR3 sequence: CASSRDTDTQYF. CDR3 coding DNA: TGTGCCAGCAGCCGCGACACAGATACGCAGTATTTT.